Each of the 8 T cell receptor beta chains below was sequenced from the same sample in a study of T cell responses to AZD1222 COVID-19 vaccine. Clones were read by immunoSEQ multiplex PCR, and TCRdb kept only the in-frame ones, dropping some. Of about 100,000 clones detected, roughly 86% appear once; the ten largest clones hold roughly 1.4%. Sequencing used peripheral blood, obtained on day 0 of AZD1222 vaccination. The source is an adult in good health.

The chain is built from TRBV3-1 (or the pseudogene TRBV3-2) and TRBJ1-2; a weak D match, TRBD1 (5 bases). Trimming removed 0 bases from V and 3 bases from J, with 11 bases in between. Per the germline V gene, CDR1 is LGHDT and CDR2 is YNNKEL (reference sequence). This CDR3 comprises 15 residues. Here the CDR3 reads CASSQDSRGDYGYTF. The DNA of the CDR3 is TGTGCCAGCAGCCAAGATAGTCGGGGGGACTATGGCTACACCTTC.

The V and J genes are TRBV5-1 and TRBJ1-1, with 7 nucleotides matching TRBD1. Unmatched junction bases numbered 8, after V lost 0 bases and J lost 6 bases. CDR1 SGHRS and CDR2 YFSETQ come from the germline V gene. The length of the CDR3 is 15 residues. The CDR3, as DNA: TGCGCCAGCAGCTTGGACGGAGGAGGGGGCCCTGAAGCTTTCTTT. Encoded protein: CASSLDGGGGPEAFF.

This clone was detected once. In nucleotides, the CDR3 is TGTGCCACCAGCAGAGGGAGAGGGCATCAGCCCCAGCATTTT. Translated: CATSRGRGHQPQHF. The rearrangement links TRBV15 to TRBJ1-5; D not resolved. Trimming took off 1 base at V and 5 bases at J, with 9 bases between the two ends. The CDR3 covers 14 residues. CDR1 and CDR2 (germline): LNHNV, YYDKDF (reference sequence).

The chain joins TRBV19 to TRBJ1-5, with D possibly TRBD1 on 6 matching bases. Per germline, CDR1 LNHDA and CDR2 SQIVND (reference sequence). Trimming removed 3 bases at V and 2 bases at J, with 14 bases between. The length of the CDR3 is 16 residues. The CDR3 nucleotides read TGTGCCAGTAGTATCCCTACAGGGCTAGGCAATCAGCCCCAGCATTTT. Translation: CASSIPTGLGNQPQHF. Drawing the rest from reference TRBV19 and TRBJ1-5, the complete variable domain is DGGITQSPKYLFRKEGQNVTLSCEQNLNHDAMYWYRQDPGQGLRLIYYSQIVNDFQKGDIAEGYSVSREKKESFPLTVTSAQKNPTAFYLCASSIPTGLGNQPQHFGDGTRLSIL.

The chain links TRBV28 to TRBJ2-7; no clear D. V lost 6 bases to trimming and J lost 0 bases, with 15 bases between them. Germline loops: CDR1 MDHEN, CDR2 SYDVKM. This CDR3 spans 15 amino acids. The CDR3 spells CASSSRHPSSYEQYF. In nucleotides, the CDR3 is TGTGCCAGCAGCTCACGGCACCCGAGCTCCTACGAGCAGTACTTC.

This clone has a handful of counts. The chain uses TRBV5-4 and TRBJ2-1; TRBD1 is a possible D gene (6 bases). Trimming took off 4 bases at V and 6 bases at J, with 11 bases between the two ends. Germline CDR1 SGHNT, CDR2 YYREEE (reference sequence). This CDR3 comprises 13 residues. The CDR3 coding sequence is TGTGCCAGCAGCCCCCCCAGGGGCAATGAGCAGTTCTTC. As protein: CASSPPRGNEQFF. Based on the CDR3 plus reference TRBV5-4 and TRBJ2-1, the full variable domain is ETGVTQSPTHLIKTRGQQVTLRCSSQSGHNTVSWYQQALGQGPQFIFQYYREEENGRGNFPPRFSGLQFPNYSSELNVNALELDDSALYLCASSPPRGNEQFFGPGTRLTVL.

The chain employs TRBV18 and TRBJ1-5; unclear D gene. V was pared by 3 bases and J by 3 bases, with 9 bases between. The CDR3 length is 14 residues. Germline CDR1 and CDR2: KGHSH and LQKENI. This CDR3 is CASSPNTNNQPQHF. The DNA of the CDR3 is TGTGCCAGCTCACCTAACACCAACAATCAGCCCCAGCATTTT.

This clone occurred a few times. The chain combines TRBV7-8 with TRBJ2-1; 13 bases fit TRBD2. V trimming: 4 bases; J trimming: 6 bases; junction bases outside the gene matches: 6. Germline V gene data show CDR1 as SGHVS and CDR2 as FQNEAQ. The CDR3 is 16 amino acids. The CDR3 is CASSSRLAGGLNEQFF. Written as DNA, the CDR3 is TGTGCCAGCAGCTCTAGACTAGCGGGAGGCCTCAATGAGCAGTTCTTC.